Presented here are 23 T cell receptor beta chains from one specimen sequenced in a study of T cell responses to AZD1222 COVID-19 vaccine. Using immunoSEQ multiplex PCR, the repertoire was profiled, and TCRdb retains in-frame clones only, with some absent. This sample yields roughly 170,000 clones, of which about nine tenths are seen a single time; approximately 2.9% belongs to the top ten. This specimen was peripheral blood, taken on day 0 of AZD1222 vaccination. These receptors originate from an adult in good health.

The chain employs TRBV6-5 and TRBJ2-2; 9 bases are a match to TRBD1. The CDR3 is 15 amino acids. The V gene end was trimmed by 6 bases and the J gene end by 5 bases; junction bases not matched to a gene: 7. Germline loops: CDR1 MNHEY, CDR2 SVGAGI. The CDR3: CASRTTGGRTGELFF. The CDR3 DNA follows: TGTGCCAGCAGGACCACAGGGGGCAGAACCGGGGAGCTGTTTTTT.

Worth noting for this clone: In the same sample, other DNA sequences code for this CDR3. The chain employs TRBV2 and TRBJ1-2, with TRBD1 identical over 7 bases. Trimming took 4 bases from V and 2 from J; bases not matched to a gene: 1. This CDR3 comprises 13 residues. Germline assignment: CDR1 SNHLY and CDR2 FYNNEI. DNA of the CDR3: TGTGCCAGCAGTGGGACAGGAAACTATGGCTACACCTTC. It codes for CASSGTGNYGYTF.

As DNA, the CDR3 is TGTGCCAGCAGCCTGGGACTCTCGGTAGCCCACGAGCAGTACTTC. Residues: CASSLGLSVAHEQYF. The chain has TRBV3-1 (or the pseudogene TRBV3-2) and TRBJ2-7, with a tentative D call TRBD2 (6 bases). The CDR3 is made up of 15 amino acids. Germline-derived CDR1 and CDR2 are LGHDT and YNNKEL (reference sequence). V lost 4 bases, J lost 5 bases, and 18 bases lay in between.

The chain combines TRBV5-6 with TRBJ1-2, with 7 bases fitting TRBD1. The CDR3 is 14 amino acids. Trimming removed 4 bases from V and 8 bases from J; junction bases left unmatched: 11. Germline V gives CDR1 SGHDT, CDR2 YYEEEE. The CDR3 is CASSRRDRAEGYTF. DNA for the CDR3: TGTGCCAGCAGCCGTAGAGACAGGGCGGAGGGCTACACCTTC.

This chain connects TRBV7-2 to TRBJ2-3; the match to TRBD2 covers 15 bases. Germline V gene sequence: CDR1 SGHTA, CDR2 FQGNSA. Trimming removed 1 base from V and 5 bases from J; junction bases left unmatched: 4. This CDR3 contains 17 residues. CDR3 coding DNA: TGTGCCAGCAGCTTAGGGACTAGCGGGGGGGCAATAGATACGCAGTATTTT. This codes for CASSLGTSGGAIDTQYF.

The CDR3 nucleotides are TGTGCCAGTAGTATAAGTGGGACAGGATCGCACAATGAGCAGTTCTTC. Translation gives CASSISGTGSHNEQFF. The J gene is TRBJ2-1, the V gene TRBV19, with 8 bases lining up with TRBD1. V lost 2 bases and J lost 5; bases outside the gene matches: 8. The CDR3 has 16 residues. Germline lookup yields CDR1 LNHDA and CDR2 SQIVND (reference sequence).

The chain recombines TRBV14 with TRBJ2-2, with 10 bases identical to TRBD1. The V segment lost 2 bases and the J segment 5 bases; nucleotides outside the gene matches: 5. The CDR3 loop spans 16 amino acids. Germline lookup yields CDR1 SGHDN and CDR2 FVKESK. CDR3: CASSQLGQGVTGELFF. In DNA, the CDR3 is TGTGCCAGCAGCCAACTCGGACAGGGGGTAACCGGGGAGCTGTTTTTT.

This clone has just one count. The chain couples TRBV12-3 or TRBV12-4 to TRBJ2-1, with D uncertain. Trimming shortened V by 6 bases and J by 4 bases, and 7 bases separated the two germline ends. The CDR3 extends over 12 amino acids. CDR3 bases: TGTGCCAGCAGGCTGGCTTACAATGAGCAGTTCTTC. Protein product: CASRLAYNEQFF.

This clone is a singleton in its sample. The same CDR3 arises from other DNA sequences in this sample as well. J is TRBJ1-2 and V is TRBV4-2; D remains ambiguous. CDR3 length: 11 residues. Trimming cost V 3 bases and J 6 bases, with 5 bases left between them. CDR1 and CDR2 (germline): LGHNA, YNFKEQ. The CDR3 spells CASSQDHGYTF. DNA of the CDR3: TGTGCCAGCAGCCAGGACCATGGCTACACCTTC.

The chain is built from TRBV27 and TRBJ1-2; 9 positions match TRBD1. The CDR3 spans 14 residues. V shed 8 bases, J shed 2 bases, and the junction held 6 bases outside the gene matches. The V gene's germline CDR1 is MNHEY and CDR2 SMNVEV (reference sequence). The CDR3 protein is CASRGTGKNYGYTF. CDR3 sequence (DNA): TGTGCCAGCCGGGGGACAGGGAAAAACTATGGCTACACCTTC.

V and J are TRBV7-2 and TRBJ1-5, with no clear D. CDR3 length: 15 amino acids. Germline CDR1 reads SGHTA; CDR2 reads FQGNSA. V was clipped by 5 bases and J by 4 bases, with 15 bases between them. The CDR3 is CASSPTGSLNQPQHF. The CDR3 nucleotides are TGTGCCAGCAGCCCGACCGGGAGTCTGAATCAGCCCCAGCATTTT.

This sequence joins TRBV20-1 and TRBJ2-1; tentative D call: TRBD1 (5 bases). This CDR3 spans 16 amino acids. Per germline, CDR1 DFQATT and CDR2 SNEGSKA (reference sequence). V was shortened by 3 bases and J by 8 bases, with 23 bases between the two germline ends. The CDR3 region has the DNA TGCAGTGCTAGTCCGTTACGCAGGGCCGTACGAGATGAGCAGTTCTTC. It specifies CSASPLRRAVRDEQFF.

The chain combines TRBV9 with TRBJ1-1, with 10 bases aligning to TRBD1. V gave up 4 bases and J gave up 4 bases; unmatched junction bases: 16. CDR3 length: 18 amino acids. Germline assignment: CDR1 SGDLS and CDR2 YYNGEE. This chain's CDR3 is CASSTPGTGAARGTEAFF. CDR3 bases: TGTGCCAGCAGCACACCCGGGACAGGGGCCGCCCGGGGCACTGAAGCTTTCTTT.

The genes are TRBV6-4 and TRBJ1-2; D is uncertain. The ends were cut back, 3 bases at V and 0 bases at J, with 11 bases in the middle. The CDR3 has 15 residues. Per the germline V gene, CDR1 is MRHNA and CDR2 is SNTAGT. The CDR3 is CASSEGAGANYGYTF. The CDR3 nucleotides are TGTGCCAGCAGTGAGGGTGCAGGAGCTAACTATGGCTACACCTTC.

This clone was detected once. The genes are TRBV5-1 and TRBJ1-1; perhaps TRBD1 as D (6 bases). CDR1 SGHRS and CDR2 YFSETQ come from the germline V gene. V lost 0 bases and J lost 5, with 11 bases in between. The length of the CDR3 is 14 residues. CDR3 in DNA: TGCGCCAGCAGCTTGGATAGGGGGTTTACTGAAGCTTTCTTT. Amino acids: CASSLDRGFTEAFF.

V usage is TRBV14 and J usage is TRBJ1-1; D is undetermined. Looked up from germline, CDR1 is SGHDN and CDR2 is FVKESK. This CDR3 has 14 residues. V was trimmed by 3 bases and J by 0 bases, leaving 8 bases between them. The CDR3 DNA reads as TGTGCCAGCAGCCAGGCATGGATGAACACTGAAGCTTTCTTT. It codes for CASSQAWMNTEAFF.

The J gene is TRBJ2-5, the V gene TRBV5-6; D remains unclear. Germline CDR1 is SGHDT and CDR2 is YYEEEE. CDR3 length: 11 amino acids. Trimming removed 3 bases from V and 0 bases from J, with 0 bases in between. The CDR3 sequence is CASSYQETQYF. CDR3 bases: TGTGCCAGCAGCTACCAAGAGACCCAGTACTTC.

The chain combines TRBV27 with TRBJ2-5; possibly TRBD2 for D (5 bases). This CDR3 is 13 amino acids long. Trimming took off 5 bases at V and 5 bases at J, with 12 bases between the two ends. Germline CDR1 is MNHEY and CDR2 is SMNVEV (reference sequence). DNA for the CDR3: TGTGCCAGCAGTCCTCGGAAGCGGGAGACCCAGTACTTC. This codes for CASSPRKRETQYF.

The CDR3 sequence is CASTPRTSNEQFF. The CDR3 region has the DNA TGTGCCAGCACCCCCCGGACTAGCAATGAGCAGTTCTTC. The chain has TRBV5-4 and TRBJ2-1, with 7 bases identical to TRBD2. CDR1 and CDR2 from the germline V gene are SGHNT and YYREEE (reference sequence). The length of the CDR3 is 13 residues. V was clipped by 6 bases and J by 6 bases; unmatched bases: 6.

This clone was counted a single time. The rearrangement uses TRBV4-3 and TRBJ2-5; either TRBD1 or TRBD2 may supply D (6 bases each). The V end lost 1 base, the J end lost 2 bases, and 11 bases lay between the germline ends. The germline V gene encodes CDR1 LGHNA and CDR2 YSLEER. The CDR3 contains 15 residues. The CDR3 DNA reads as TGCGCCAGCAGCCAAGGACTAGGGGGTCAAGAGACCCAGTACTTC. As protein: CASSQGLGGQETQYF.

This chain links TRBV6-2 or TRBV6-3 with TRBJ2-1; tentative D call: TRBD2 (5 bases). Trimming pared 0 bases from V and 2 bases from J, leaving 8 bases between. The germline V gene encodes CDR1 MNHEY and CDR2 SVGEGT. This CDR3 spans 15 amino acids. CDR3 coding DNA: TGTGCCAGCAGTTACTCCCCCGGGACCTACAATGAGCAGTTCTTC. Its translation: CASSYSPGTYNEQFF.

This chain joins TRBV6-4 and TRBJ1-1, with a possible D match to TRBD1 (6 bases). The V and J ends lost 4 bases and 4 bases respectively, with 13 bases between them. Germline V lookup: CDR1 MRHNA, CDR2 SNTAGT. The CDR3 covers 14 residues. As DNA, the CDR3 is TGTGCCAGCAGTGGCCAGGGGAACAGCACTGAAGCTTTCTTT. Translated: CASSGQGNSTEAFF.

The gene calls are TRBV18 and TRBJ1-5; the D is unclear. Trimming stripped 4 bases from V and 8 bases from J, with 9 bases between. The CDR3 consists of 12 residues. Germline CDR1 reads KGHSH; CDR2 reads LQKENI. CDR3 residues: CASSLRPEPQHF. The CDR3, as DNA: TGTGCCAGCTCACTCAGACCTGAGCCCCAGCATTTT. The full variable domain, with the rest looked up from reference TRBV18 and TRBJ1-5, is NAGVMQNPRHLVRRRGQEARLRCSPMKGHSHVYWYRQLPEEGLKFMVYLQKENIIDESGMPKERFSAEFPKEGPSILRIQQVVRGDSAAYFCASSLRPEPQHFGDGTRLSIL.